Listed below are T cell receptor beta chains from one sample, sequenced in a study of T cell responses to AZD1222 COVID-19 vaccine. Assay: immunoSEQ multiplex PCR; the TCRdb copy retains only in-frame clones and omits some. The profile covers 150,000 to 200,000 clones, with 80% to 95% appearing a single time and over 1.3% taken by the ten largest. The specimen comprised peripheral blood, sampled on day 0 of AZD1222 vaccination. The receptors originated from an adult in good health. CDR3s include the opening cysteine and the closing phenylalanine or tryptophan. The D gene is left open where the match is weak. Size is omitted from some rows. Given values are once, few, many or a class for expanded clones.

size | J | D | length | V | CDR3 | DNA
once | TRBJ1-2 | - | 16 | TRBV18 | CASSPLSAGTHYGYTF | TGTGCCAGCTCACCCTTGTCTGCAGGCACTCACTATGGCTACACCTTC
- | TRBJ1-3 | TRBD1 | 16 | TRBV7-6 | CASSPLGQGTGNTIYF | TGTGCCAGCAGCCCCCTCGGACAGGGAACCGGAAACACCATATATTTT
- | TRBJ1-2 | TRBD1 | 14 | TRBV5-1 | CASSLAGTGDGYTF | TGCGCCAGCAGCTTGGCCGGGACAGGGGATGGCTACACCTTC
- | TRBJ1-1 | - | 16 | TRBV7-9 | CASSSSPAGIFTEAFF | TGTGCCAGCAGCTCCTCTCCGGCGGGGATCTTCACTGAAGCTTTCTTT
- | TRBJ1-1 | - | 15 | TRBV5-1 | CASSLASGLNTEAFF | TGCGCCAGCAGCCTCGCCTCGGGGCTTAACACTGAAGCTTTCTTT
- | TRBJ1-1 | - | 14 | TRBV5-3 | CARSVTGDGIEAFF | TGTGCCAGAAGCGTTACCGGGGACGGAATAGAAGCTTTCTTT
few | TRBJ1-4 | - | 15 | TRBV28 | CASSLGGATNEKLFF | TGTGCCAGCAGTTTAGGCGGTGCAACTAATGAAAAACTGTTTTTT
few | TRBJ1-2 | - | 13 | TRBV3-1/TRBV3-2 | CASSPGGWYGYTF | TGTGCCAGCAGCCCCGGGGGATGGTATGGCTACACCTTC
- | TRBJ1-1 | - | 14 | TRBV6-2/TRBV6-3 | CASSYQQASTEAFF | TGTGCCAGCAGTTACCAGCAGGCGAGCACTGAAGCTTTCTTT
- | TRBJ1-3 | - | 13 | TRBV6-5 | CASMIRTGNTIYF | TGTGCCAGCATGATAAGAACTGGAAACACCATATATTTT
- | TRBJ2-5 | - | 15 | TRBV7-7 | CASSLSGAGKETQYF | TGTGCTAGCAGCCTATCCGGGGCAGGGAAAGAGACCCAGTACTTC
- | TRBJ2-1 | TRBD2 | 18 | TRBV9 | CASSVAMNSGSSYNEQFF | TGTGCCAGCAGCGTAGCCATGAATAGCGGGAGCTCCTACAATGAGCAGTTCTTC
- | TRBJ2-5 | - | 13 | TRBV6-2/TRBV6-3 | CASSSGTHGCLYF | TGTGCCAGCAGTTCCGGGACACACGGATGTCTGTACTTC
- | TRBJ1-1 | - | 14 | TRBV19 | CASMTLWGEGEAFF | TGTGCCAGTATGACGCTTTGGGGGGAAGGTGAAGCTTTCTTT